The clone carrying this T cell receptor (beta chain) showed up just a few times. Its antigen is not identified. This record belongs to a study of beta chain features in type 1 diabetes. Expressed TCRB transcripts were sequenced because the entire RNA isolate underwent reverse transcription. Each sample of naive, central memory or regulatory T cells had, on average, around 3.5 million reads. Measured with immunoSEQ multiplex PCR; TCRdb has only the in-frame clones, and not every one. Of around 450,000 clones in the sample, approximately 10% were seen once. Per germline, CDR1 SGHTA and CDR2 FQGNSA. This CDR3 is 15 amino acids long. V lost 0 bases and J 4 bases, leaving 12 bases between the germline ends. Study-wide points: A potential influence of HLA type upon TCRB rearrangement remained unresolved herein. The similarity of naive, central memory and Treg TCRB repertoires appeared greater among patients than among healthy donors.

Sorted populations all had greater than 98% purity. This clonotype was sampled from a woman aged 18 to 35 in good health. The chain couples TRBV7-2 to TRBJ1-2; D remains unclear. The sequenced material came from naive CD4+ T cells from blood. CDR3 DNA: TGTGCCAGCAGCTTAGCGGCAGGAGGACTCTATGGCTACACCTTC. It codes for CASSLAAGGLYGYTF.